These T cell receptor beta chains were read from a single sample in a study of blood T cell repertoires in COVID-19. Sequenced by immunoSEQ multiplex PCR; TCRdb stores in-frame clones only, minus some. The sample includes a few hundred thousand clones, roughly 90% seen only once; the top ten take around a tenth. The sample was PBMCs or T cells enriched from blood (not recorded which). These receptors were obtained from a woman between 40 and 50 years old who had recovered from COVID-19. Each CDR3 is given with its conserved first and last residue. The order of the fields is V gene, J gene, CDR3 protein.

TRBV5-5	TRBJ2-1	CASSLELAEGLAEFF
TRBV27	TRBJ2-7	CASSLSGNEQYF
TRBV7-9	TRBJ1-2	CASSWENSYGYTF
TRBV5-1	TRBJ1-1	CASSLAAGGATEAFF
TRBV15	TRBJ2-7	CATSKYSSGGSSYEQYF
TRBV28	TRBJ1-3	CASSLTPGNTIYF
TRBV7-8	TRBJ2-2	CASSPDRAFGELFF
TRBV11-3	TRBJ2-1	CASSLKLAGGEQFF
TRBV12-5	TRBJ2-7	CASGPGHFPDYEQYF
TRBV5-5	TRBJ1-3	CASSLQSGSGNTIYF
TRBV9	TRBJ1-2	CASSVRGGGFDGYTF
TRBV27	TRBJ1-5	CASSTAGGERQPQHF
TRBV10-3	TRBJ2-1	CAIRNNDGRSYNEQFF
TRBV7-6	TRBJ2-5	CASSLMGGLQETQYF
TRBV6-2/TRBV6-3	TRBJ2-2	CASSRDYFTGELFF
TRBV27	TRBJ2-1	CASSLQYRVFGNEQFF
TRBV5-1	TRBJ2-2	CASSFSGTPNTGELFF
TRBV28	TRBJ2-7	CASSTGTLYEQYF
TRBV20-1	TRBJ2-5	CSASRLAGTGPQETQYF
TRBV11-3	TRBJ2-5	CASSSGTSGRMETQYF
TRBV19	TRBJ1-5	CASSSDSGQLQHF
TRBV2	TRBJ2-2	CASSVQRGGLSTGELFF
TRBV11-2	TRBJ2-7	CASSPGTSGAKQYF